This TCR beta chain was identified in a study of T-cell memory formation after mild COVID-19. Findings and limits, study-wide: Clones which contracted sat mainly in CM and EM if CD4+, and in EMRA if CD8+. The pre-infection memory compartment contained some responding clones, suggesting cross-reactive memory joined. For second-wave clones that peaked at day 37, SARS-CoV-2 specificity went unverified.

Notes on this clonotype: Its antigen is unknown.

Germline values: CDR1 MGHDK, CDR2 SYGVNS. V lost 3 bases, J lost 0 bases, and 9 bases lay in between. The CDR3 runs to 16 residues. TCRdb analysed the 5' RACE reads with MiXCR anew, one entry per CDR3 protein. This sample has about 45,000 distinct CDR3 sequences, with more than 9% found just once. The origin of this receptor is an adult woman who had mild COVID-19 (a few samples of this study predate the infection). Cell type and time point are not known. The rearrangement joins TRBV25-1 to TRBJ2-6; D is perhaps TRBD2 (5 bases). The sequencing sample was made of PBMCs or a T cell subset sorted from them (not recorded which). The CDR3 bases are TGTGCCAGCAGTGACGGGGTACTCTCTGGGGCCAACGTCCTGACTTTC. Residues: CASSDGVLSGANVLTF. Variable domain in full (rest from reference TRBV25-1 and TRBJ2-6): EADIYQTPRYLVIGTGKKITLECSQTMGHDKMYWYQQDPGMELHLIHYSYGVNSTEKGDLSSESTVSRIRTEHFPLTLESARPSHTSQYLCASSDGVLSGANVLTFGAGSRLTVL.